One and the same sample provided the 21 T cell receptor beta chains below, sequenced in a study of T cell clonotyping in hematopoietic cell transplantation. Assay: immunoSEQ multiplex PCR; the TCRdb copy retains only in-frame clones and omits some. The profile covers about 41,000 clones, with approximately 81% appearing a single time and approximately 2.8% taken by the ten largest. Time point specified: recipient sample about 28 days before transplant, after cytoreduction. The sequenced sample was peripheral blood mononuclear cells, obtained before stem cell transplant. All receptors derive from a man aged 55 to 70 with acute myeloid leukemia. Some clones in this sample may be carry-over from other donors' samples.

CDR3: CASSLTVGQGAMKLFF. The CDR3 region has the DNA TGTGCCAGCAGCTTGACCGTGGGACAGGGGGCGATGAAACTGTTTTTT. The rearrangement uses TRBV7-2 and TRBJ1-4, with 12 bases lining up with TRBD1. Germline trimming cut 3 bases from V and 11 bases from J; bases unmatched to any gene: 10. The length of the CDR3 is 16 residues. Germline V CDR1 and CDR2: SGHTA, FQGNSA.

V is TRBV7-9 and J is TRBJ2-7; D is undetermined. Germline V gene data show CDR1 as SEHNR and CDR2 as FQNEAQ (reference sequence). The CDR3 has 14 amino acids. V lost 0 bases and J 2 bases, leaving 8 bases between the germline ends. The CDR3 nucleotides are TGTGCCAGCAGCTTAGCGTTGGCAACCTACGAGCAGTACTTC. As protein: CASSLALATYEQYF.

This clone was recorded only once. The CDR3 spells CASKMAGGLNTEAFF. CDR3 sequence (DNA): TGTGCCAGCAAAATGGCAGGGGGCTTGAACACTGAAGCTTTCTTT. The chain links TRBV28 to TRBJ1-1; TRBD1 agrees at 8 bases. Trimming took 7 bases from V and 0 from J; bases not matched to a gene: 7. Germline CDR1 reads MDHEN; CDR2 reads SYDVKM. The CDR3 spans 15 residues.

CDR3 sequence reads: CASSERFCNQPQHF. The CDR3 bases are TGTGCCAGCAGTGAACGGTTTTGCAATCAGCCCCAGCATTTT. The chain couples TRBV25-1 to TRBJ1-5; D is unclear. V was pared by 2 bases and J by 2 bases, with 7 bases between. The CDR3 is made up of 14 amino acids. Germline CDR1 MGHDK, CDR2 SYGVNS.

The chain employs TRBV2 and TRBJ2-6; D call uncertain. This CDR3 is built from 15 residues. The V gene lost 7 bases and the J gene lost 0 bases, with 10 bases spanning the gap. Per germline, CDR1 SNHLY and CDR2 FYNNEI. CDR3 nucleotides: TGTGCCAGCACCGCAGGTCTCTCTGGGGCCAACGTCCTGACTTTC. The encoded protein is CASTAGLSGANVLTF.

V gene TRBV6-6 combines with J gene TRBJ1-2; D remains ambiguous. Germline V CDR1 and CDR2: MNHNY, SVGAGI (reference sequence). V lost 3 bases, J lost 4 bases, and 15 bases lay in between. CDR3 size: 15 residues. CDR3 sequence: CASSYRPEGSYGYTF. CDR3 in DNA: TGTGCCAGCAGTTATCGCCCCGAAGGGAGCTATGGCTACACCTTC.

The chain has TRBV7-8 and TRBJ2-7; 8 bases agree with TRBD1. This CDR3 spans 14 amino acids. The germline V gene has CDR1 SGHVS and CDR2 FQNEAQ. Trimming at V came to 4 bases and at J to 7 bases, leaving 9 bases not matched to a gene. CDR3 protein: CASSYGQGAREQYF. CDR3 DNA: TGTGCCAGCAGCTACGGCCAGGGGGCGCGAGAGCAGTACTTC. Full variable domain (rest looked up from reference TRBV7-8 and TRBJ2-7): GAGVSQSPRYKVAKRGQDVALRCDPISGHVSLFWYQQALGQGPEFLTYFQNEAQLDKSGLPSDRFFAERPEGSVSTLKIQRTQQEDSAVYLCASSYGQGAREQYFGPGTRLTVT.

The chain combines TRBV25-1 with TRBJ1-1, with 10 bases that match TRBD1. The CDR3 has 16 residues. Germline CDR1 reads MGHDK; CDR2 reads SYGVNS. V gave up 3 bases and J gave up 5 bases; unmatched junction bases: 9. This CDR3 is CASSEFRGTGATEAFF. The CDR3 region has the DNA TGTGCCAGCAGTGAGTTTCGTGGGACAGGGGCTACTGAAGCTTTCTTT.

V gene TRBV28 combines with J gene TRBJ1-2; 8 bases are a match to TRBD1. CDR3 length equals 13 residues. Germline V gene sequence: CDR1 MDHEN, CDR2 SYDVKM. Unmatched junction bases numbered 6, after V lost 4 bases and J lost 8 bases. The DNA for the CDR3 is TGTGCCAGCAGTTCAGGACAGGGAAGGGGCTACACCTTC. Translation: CASSSGQGRGYTF.

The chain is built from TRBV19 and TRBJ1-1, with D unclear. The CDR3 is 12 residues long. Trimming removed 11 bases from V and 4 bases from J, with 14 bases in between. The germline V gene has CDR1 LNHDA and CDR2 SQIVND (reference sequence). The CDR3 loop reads CASRGRATEAFF. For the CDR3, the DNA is TGTGCCTCCAGAGGGCGTGCCACTGAAGCTTTCTTT.

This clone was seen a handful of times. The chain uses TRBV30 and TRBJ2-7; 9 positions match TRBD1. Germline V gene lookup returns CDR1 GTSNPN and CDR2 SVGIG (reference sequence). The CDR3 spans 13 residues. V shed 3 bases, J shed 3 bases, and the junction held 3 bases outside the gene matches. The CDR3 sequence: CAWRRQGGYEQYF. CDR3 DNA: TGTGCCTGGAGGAGACAGGGGGGCTACGAGCAGTACTTC. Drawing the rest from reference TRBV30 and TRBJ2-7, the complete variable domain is SQTIHQWPATLVQPVGSPLSLECTVEGTSNPNLYWYRQAAGRGLQLLFYSVGIGQISSEVPQNLSASRPQDRQFILSSKKLLLSDSGFYLCAWRRQGGYEQYFGPGTRLTVT.

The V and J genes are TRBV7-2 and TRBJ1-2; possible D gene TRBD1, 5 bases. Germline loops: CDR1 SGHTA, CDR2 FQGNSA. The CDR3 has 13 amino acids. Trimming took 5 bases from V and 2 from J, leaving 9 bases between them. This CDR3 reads CASSPQANYGYTF. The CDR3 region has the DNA TGTGCCAGCAGCCCACAGGCGAACTATGGCTACACCTTC. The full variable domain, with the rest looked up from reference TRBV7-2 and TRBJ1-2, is GAGVSQSPSNKVTEKGKDVELRCDPISGHTALYWYRQSLGQGLEFLIYFQGNSAPDKSGLPSDRFSAERTGGSVSTLTIQRTQQEDSAVYLCASSPQANYGYTFGSGTRLTVV.

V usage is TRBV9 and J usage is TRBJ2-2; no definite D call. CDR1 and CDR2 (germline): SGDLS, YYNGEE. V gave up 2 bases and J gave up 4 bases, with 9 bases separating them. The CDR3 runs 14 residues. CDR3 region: CASSVPHPTGELFF. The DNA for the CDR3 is TGTGCCAGCAGCGTCCCCCACCCCACCGGGGAGCTGTTTTTT.

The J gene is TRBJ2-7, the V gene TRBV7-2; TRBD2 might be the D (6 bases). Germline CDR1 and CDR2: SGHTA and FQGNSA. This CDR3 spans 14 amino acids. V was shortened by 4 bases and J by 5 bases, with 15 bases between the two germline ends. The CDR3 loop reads CASSSSGTGNEQYF. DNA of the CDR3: TGTGCCAGCAGCTCCTCCGGGACTGGGAACGAGCAGTACTTC.

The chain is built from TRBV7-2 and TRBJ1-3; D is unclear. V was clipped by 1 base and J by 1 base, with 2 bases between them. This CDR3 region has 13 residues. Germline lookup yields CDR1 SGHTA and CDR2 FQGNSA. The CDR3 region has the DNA TGTGCCAGCAGCTTAGGATCTGGAAACACCATATATTTT. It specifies CASSLGSGNTIYF. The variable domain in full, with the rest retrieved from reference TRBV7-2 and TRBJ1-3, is GAGVSQSPSNKVTEKGKDVELRCDPISGHTALYWYRQSLGQGLEFLIYFQGNSAPDKSGLPSDRFSAERTGGSVSTLTIQRTQQEDSAVYLCASSLGSGNTIYFGEGSWLTVV.

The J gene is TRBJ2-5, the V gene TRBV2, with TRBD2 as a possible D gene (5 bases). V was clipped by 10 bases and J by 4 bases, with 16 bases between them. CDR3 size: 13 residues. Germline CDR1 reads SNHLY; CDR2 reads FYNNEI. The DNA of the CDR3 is TGTGCCACCCGAAGAGAGGGTGTAGAGACCCAGTACTTC. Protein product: CATRREGVETQYF.

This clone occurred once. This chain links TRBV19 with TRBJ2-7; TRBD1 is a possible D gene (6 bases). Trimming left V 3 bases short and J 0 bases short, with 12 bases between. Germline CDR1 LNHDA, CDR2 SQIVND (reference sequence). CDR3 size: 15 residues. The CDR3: CASSITRGVSYEQYF. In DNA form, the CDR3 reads TGTGCCAGTAGTATCACCAGGGGTGTCTCCTACGAGCAGTACTTC.

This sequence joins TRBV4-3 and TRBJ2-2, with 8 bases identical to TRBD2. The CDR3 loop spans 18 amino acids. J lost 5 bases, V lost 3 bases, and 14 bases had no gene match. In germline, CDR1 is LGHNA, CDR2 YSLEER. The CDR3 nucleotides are TGCGCCAGCAGCCAGAGCGAGCGAGCGGGGGCCGGGACCGGGGAGCTGTTTTTT. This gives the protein CASSQSERAGAGTGELFF.

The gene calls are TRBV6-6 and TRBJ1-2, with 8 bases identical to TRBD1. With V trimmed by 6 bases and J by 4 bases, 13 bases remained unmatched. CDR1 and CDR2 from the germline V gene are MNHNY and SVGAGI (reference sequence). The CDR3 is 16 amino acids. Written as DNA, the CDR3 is TGTGCCAGCAGCCTCAGTAGGGACAGGAACGTCTATGGCTACACCTTC. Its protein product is CASSLSRDRNVYGYTF.

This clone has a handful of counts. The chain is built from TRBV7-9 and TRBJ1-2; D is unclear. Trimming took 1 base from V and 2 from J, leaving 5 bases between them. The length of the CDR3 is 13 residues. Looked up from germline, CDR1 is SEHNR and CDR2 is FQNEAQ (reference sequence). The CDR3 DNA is TGTGCCAGCAGCTTAGGTCTCAACTATGGCTACACCTTC. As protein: CASSLGLNYGYTF.

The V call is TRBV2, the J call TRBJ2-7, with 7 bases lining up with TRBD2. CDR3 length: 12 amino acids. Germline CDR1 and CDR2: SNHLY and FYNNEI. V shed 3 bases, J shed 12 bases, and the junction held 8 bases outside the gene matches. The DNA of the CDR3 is TGTGCCAGCAGTGAGGCGGGGCGCGGGGGGTACTTC. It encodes CASSEAGRGGYF.